Listed here are 28 T cell receptor beta chains from one sample, sequenced in a study of shared clonotypes between healthy human individuals. The repertoire was sequenced with immunoSEQ multiplex PCR; TCRdb's copy has only in-frame clones and lacks some. The table shows millions of clones, with about 92% occurring only once. The sample consisted of naive CD4+ T cells from PBMCs. Subset indicated: CD45RA+ positively selected. The receptors here all came from a man in his late teens or twenties in good health. Some clones in this sample may be carry-over from other donors' samples.

This chain links TRBV6-1 with TRBJ2-5; TRBD1 is a possible D gene (6 bases). The CDR3 has 15 amino acids. V lost 4 bases, J lost 2 bases, and 14 bases lay in between. The V gene's germline CDR1 is MNHNS and CDR2 SASEGT. CDR3 sequence reads: CASSVIQGRQETQYF. CDR3 sequence (DNA): TGTGCCAGCAGTGTAATACAGGGCCGACAAGAGACCCAGTACTTC.

The rearrangement links TRBV19 to TRBJ1-1; no firm D call. CDR1 is LNHDA, CDR2 SQIVND, per germline (reference sequence). This CDR3 comprises 13 residues. V was clipped by 3 bases and J by 3 bases, with 8 bases between them. The CDR3 nucleotides read TGTGCCAGTAGTATTCGGGAGTACACTGAAGCTTTCTTT. This translates into CASSIREYTEAFF.

The V and J genes are TRBV5-4 and TRBJ2-2; TRBD1 matches at 8 bases. V dropped 4 bases and J dropped 0; count of bases not matched to a gene: 11. Germline values: CDR1 SGHNT, CDR2 YYREEE (reference sequence). The CDR3 length is 18 residues. DNA of the CDR3: TGTGCCAGCAGCGCTTTGGGCCCAGGGGGCTCGAACACCGGGGAGCTGTTTTTT. It codes for CASSALGPGGSNTGELFF.

The chain is built from TRBV5-1 and TRBJ2-1; no definite D call. V gave up 10 bases and J gave up 8 bases, with 7 bases separating them. CDR1 is SGHRS, CDR2 YFSETQ, per germline. CDR3 length equals 9 residues. This CDR3 reads CASGDEQFF. In nucleotides, the CDR3 is TGCGCCTCGGGCGATGAGCAGTTCTTC.

The rearrangement links TRBV28 to TRBJ1-5; 12 nucleotides agree with TRBD1. The J segment lost 6 bases and the V segment lost 5 bases, leaving 5 bases of the junction unmatched. The germline gives CDR1 MDHEN, CDR2 SYDVKM. The CDR3 loop spans 15 amino acids. CDR3 nucleotides: TGTGCCAGCAGTCCCGGGACAGGGGGCTTTCAGCCCCAGCATTTT. Translated: CASSPGTGGFQPQHF.

The chain links TRBV7-3 to TRBJ2-3, with 8 bases matching TRBD2. With 1 base clipped from V and 3 bases from J, the junction kept 9 bases outside the gene matches. The CDR3 length is 17 residues. Germline V gene data show CDR1 as SGHTA and CDR2 as FQGTGA. The CDR3: CASSLMSSGSSTDTQYF. The CDR3, as DNA: TGTGCCAGCAGCTTAATGTCCAGCGGGAGTTCGACAGATACGCAGTATTTT.

Comment on this clone: Other DNA sequences within the sample encode an identical CDR3. The chain combines TRBV30 with TRBJ1-3; no reliable D call. V gave up 0 bases and J gave up 0 bases, with 6 bases separating them. The CDR3 consists of 14 residues. Germline V gene data show CDR1 as GTSNPN and CDR2 as SVGIG (reference sequence). The CDR3 nucleotides read TGTGCCTGGAGTGTTGGTAGCTCTGGAAACACCATATATTTT. It specifies CAWSVGSSGNTIYF.

This clone was observed a single time. At the DNA level, this CDR3 is encoded by other sequences in the same sample as well. The chain links TRBV7-3 to TRBJ2-5, with D unresolved. Germline assignment: CDR1 SGHTA and CDR2 FQGTGA. The CDR3 covers 13 residues. Deletions cut 3 bases from V and 1 base from J, with 6 bases between. CDR3 DNA: TGTGCCAGCAGCTTGGTGGCCCAAGAGACCCAGTACTTC. Amino acids: CASSLVAQETQYF. Supplemented by reference TRBV7-3 and TRBJ2-5, the full variable domain reads GAGVSQTPSNKVTEKGKYVELRCDPISGHTALYWYRQSLGQGPEFLIYFQGTGAADDSGLPNDRFFAVRPEGSVSTLKIQRTERGDSAVYLCASSLVAQETQYFGPGTRLLVL.

The V and J genes are TRBV28 and TRBJ2-7, with a tentative D call TRBD1 (6 bases). The germline V gene encodes CDR1 MDHEN and CDR2 SYDVKM. Trimming removed 6 bases at V and 3 bases at J, with 15 bases between. The CDR3 totals 14 residues. CDR3: CASSAGTRVYEQYF. CDR3 bases: TGTGCCAGCAGCGCCGGGACAAGGGTCTACGAGCAGTACTTC.

The chain joins TRBV5-1 to TRBJ1-5, with TRBD1 matching over 7 bases. The CDR3 is 15 amino acids. V lost 4 bases, J lost 1 base, and 5 bases stayed unmatched. CDR1 and CDR2 (germline): SGHRS, YFSETQ. CDR3 bases: TGCGCCAGCAGCCCTACGACAGGGAGCAATCAGCCCCAGCATTTT. As protein: CASSPTTGSNQPQHF.

The CDR3 region is CASSSLTAKLFF. CDR3 DNA: TGTGCCAGCAGCTCCTTGACAGCAAAACTGTTTTTT. The rearrangement uses TRBV28 and TRBJ1-4; perhaps TRBD1 as D (5 bases). The ends were cut back, 6 bases at V and 10 bases at J, with 12 bases in the middle. The germline V gene has CDR1 MDHEN and CDR2 SYDVKM. The CDR3 totals 12 residues.

The chain employs TRBV13 and TRBJ2-7; the match to TRBD2 covers 11 bases. CDR1 PRHDT and CDR2 FYEKMQ come from the germline V gene (reference sequence). CDR3 length equals 15 residues. With 3 bases clipped from V and 4 bases from J, the junction kept 5 bases outside the gene matches. The CDR3 nucleotides read TGTGCCAGCAGCTTCAGACTAGCGGGGACATACGAGCAGTACTTC. Its protein is CASSFRLAGTYEQYF.

V usage is TRBV5-8 and J usage is TRBJ2-1; D is possibly TRBD2 (6 bases). Germline V CDR1 and CDR2: SGHTS, YDEGEE. This CDR3 has 14 residues. Trimming shortened V by 4 bases and J by 2 bases, and 10 bases separated the two germline ends. The CDR3 protein is CASSVGGPYNEQFF. CDR3 nucleotide sequence: TGTGCCAGCAGCGTGGGGGGACCCTACAATGAGCAGTTCTTC.

This chain links TRBV6-1 with TRBJ2-3; D unresolved. Germline CDR1 is MNHNS and CDR2 is SASEGT. The CDR3 sequence is 13 residues long. V was cut by 4 bases and J by 5 bases, with 10 bases left in between. The CDR3 loop reads CASSVRQLDTQYF. Written as DNA, the CDR3 is TGTGCCAGCAGTGTAAGACAACTAGATACGCAGTATTTT.

This chain links TRBV15 with TRBJ2-7; either TRBD1 or TRBD2 may supply D (5 bases each). Germline V gene lookup returns CDR1 LNHNV and CDR2 YYDKDF (reference sequence). The CDR3 loop spans 15 amino acids. V was clipped by 6 bases and J by 6 bases, with 21 bases between them. The CDR3 reads CATSHNPGRSSEQYF. In nucleotides, the CDR3 is TGTGCCACCAGTCATAACCCGGGACGATCGAGCGAGCAGTACTTC.

This clone was observed a few times. This rearrangement joins TRBV30 to TRBJ1-1; a weak D match, TRBD1 (5 bases). Per germline, CDR1 GTSNPN and CDR2 SVGIG (reference sequence). Trimming stripped 2 bases from V and 5 bases from J, with 15 bases between. This CDR3 comprises 14 residues. The CDR3 region is CAWSLGTPRTEAFF. CDR3 nucleotide sequence: TGTGCCTGGAGTCTGGGGACGCCTAGGACTGAAGCTTTCTTT.

The chain employs TRBV7-3 and TRBJ2-7; 8 bases are shared with TRBD1. V shed 5 bases, J shed 3 bases, and the junction held 6 bases outside the gene matches. Germline loops: CDR1 SGHTA, CDR2 FQGTGA. The CDR3 runs 14 residues. CDR3 sequence reads: CASSPQGVGYEQYF. The CDR3 DNA reads TGTGCCAGCAGCCCACAGGGGGTTGGCTACGAGCAGTACTTC. The variable domain in full, with the rest retrieved from reference TRBV7-3 and TRBJ2-7, is GAGVSQTPSNKVTEKGKYVELRCDPISGHTALYWYRQSLGQGPEFLIYFQGTGAADDSGLPNDRFFAVRPEGSVSTLKIQRTERGDSAVYLCASSPQGVGYEQYFGPGTRLTVT.

To note about this clone: A junction end diverges from the germline sequence, so it may reflect a read error. The gene calls are TRBV30 and TRBJ1-4; D is perhaps TRBD1 (6 bases). Germline CDR1 is GTSNPN and CDR2 is SVGIG (reference sequence). CDR3 length: 15 residues. The CDR3 region is CAWRKGGLGNEKLLF. CDR3 nucleotides: TGTGCCTGGAGAAAGGGGGGGCTCGGTAATGAAAAACTGCTTTTT.

This clone occurred a few times. The CDR3 loop is CASSELQGPGELFF. The CDR3 DNA sequence: TGTGCCAGCAGTGAACTACAGGGACCCGGGGAGCTGTTTTTT. This rearrangement joins TRBV2 to TRBJ2-2, with a weak D call TRBD1 (6 bases). V was clipped by 2 bases and J by 6 bases, with 10 bases between them. This CDR3 spans 14 amino acids. Germline V gives CDR1 SNHLY, CDR2 FYNNEI.

The V and J genes are TRBV10-3 and TRBJ2-7; 9 nucleotides align to TRBD1. J gave up 2 bases and V 4 bases, and 3 bases lay outside the gene matches. Germline lookup yields CDR1 ENHRY and CDR2 SYGVKD. The CDR3 is 14 amino acids. The CDR3 loop reads CAISGDRVTYEQYF. The CDR3, as DNA: TGTGCCATCAGTGGGGACAGGGTTACCTACGAGCAGTACTTC.

The gene calls are TRBV4-2 and TRBJ1-1; D call uncertain. This CDR3 region has 16 residues. The germline V gene encodes CDR1 LGHNA and CDR2 YNFKEQ. Trimming took 4 bases from V and 4 from J, leaving 19 bases between them. The CDR3 sequence is CASSPRGRLESTEAFF. Here the CDR3 DNA reads TGTGCCAGCAGCCCCCGAGGTCGTCTTGAGAGCACTGAAGCTTTCTTT.

V gene TRBV5-1 combines with J gene TRBJ1-1; D is undetermined. Germline V lookup: CDR1 SGHRS, CDR2 YFSETQ. Trimming stripped 1 base from V and 1 base from J, with 8 bases between. CDR3 length: 14 residues. The CDR3 region has the DNA TGCGCCAGCAGCTTGCAACCGGGGAACACTGAAGCTTTCTTT. It codes for CASSLQPGNTEAFF.

To note about this clone: The sample holds other DNA sequences that translate to the same CDR3. The gene calls are TRBV29-1 and TRBJ1-5; TRBD1 matches at 7 bases. J gave up 3 bases and V 4 bases, and 3 bases lay outside the gene matches. Germline CDR1 and CDR2: SQVTM and ANQGSEA. The CDR3 extends over 13 amino acids. CDR3 region: CSVGQGDNQPQHF. The CDR3 DNA reads as TGCAGCGTTGGACAGGGCGACAATCAGCCCCAGCATTTT.

The chain has TRBV7-3 and TRBJ2-3, with D possibly called TRBD1 or TRBD2 (6 bases each). Germline values: CDR1 SGHTA, CDR2 FQGTGA. The germline V and J ends were trimmed by 6 bases and 1 base, with 14 bases remaining between them. The CDR3 sequence is 15 residues long. The CDR3 nucleotides read TGTGCCAGCAGTTCGGGGGCAGGCGGCACAGATACGCAGTATTTT. Encoded protein: CASSSGAGGTDTQYF.

The chain uses TRBV12-5 and TRBJ2-3; 14 bases line up with TRBD2. This CDR3 contains 16 residues. V was clipped by 2 bases and J by 5 bases; unmatched bases: 3. Germline V gene sequence: CDR1 LGHNT, CDR2 FRNRAP. CDR3 amino acids: CASGLPGLAGEDTQYF. The CDR3 nucleotides read TGTGCTAGTGGTTTGCCGGGACTAGCGGGAGAAGATACGCAGTATTTT.

The V gene is TRBV6-5, the J gene TRBJ2-3, with D hard to call. Trimming took off 8 bases at V and 6 bases at J, with 9 bases between the two ends. CDR1 and CDR2 from the germline V gene are MNHEY and SVGAGI. CDR3 size: 11 residues. DNA of the CDR3: TGTGCCAGCGGATCGGCGGATACGCAGTATTTT. Translation: CASGSADTQYF.

This clone was detected only a few times. The rearrangement uses TRBV10-3 and TRBJ1-1; 7 bases are a match to TRBD1. This CDR3 is 12 amino acids long. The V segment lost 5 bases and the J segment 11 bases; nucleotides outside the gene matches: 8. The germline CDR1 and CDR2 sequences are ENHRY and SYGVKD. CDR3 DNA sequence: TGTGCCATCAGTAACCCTTACAGGGGCGCTTTCTTT. This sequence encodes CAISNPYRGAFF.

V is TRBV11-2 and J is TRBJ1-3, with 8 nucleotides matching TRBD1. Germline V lookup: CDR1 SGHAT, CDR2 FQNNGV. CDR3 length equals 17 residues. V shed 2 bases and J 0 bases; nucleotides not matched to a gene: 6. The CDR3 nucleotides read TGTGCCAGCAGCTTATTAGGACAGGGAATCTCTGGAAACACCATATATTTT. Translation gives CASSLLGQGISGNTIYF.